This T cell receptor (beta chain) was observed in a study of beta chain features in type 1 diabetes. Findings and limits, study-wide: More deletions and fewer insertions at VDJ junctions were seen in type 1 diabetes patients. Among all four CD4+ subsets, Type 1 diabetes patients had TCRB CDR3s that were moderately but significantly shorter.

CDR1 and CDR2 (germline): SGHDN, FVKESK. Trimming cost V 4 bases and J 1 base, with 7 bases left between them. The CDR3 spans 13 residues. Of note for this clone: Its antigen remains unidentified.

Each of the CD4+ naive, central memory, regulatory and stem cell-like memory populations was sorted via CD45RO/CCR7/CD25/CD127/CD95/CD27. The isolated RNA, all of it, was reverse transcribed, so expressed TCRB transcripts were what got sequenced. Method: immunoSEQ multiplex PCR; TCRdb's copy keeps in-frame clones and lacks some. The sample lists roughly 730,000 clones, roughly an eighth seen once, with 0.022% in the top ten. The sequence derives from a man aged 18 to 30 with type 1 diabetes. The sample taken for sequencing was naive CD4+ T cells from blood. This sequence joins TRBV14 and TRBJ1-1, with D unresolved. The CDR3, as DNA: TGTGCCAGCAGCCCTTGGAGGAACACTGAAGCTTTCTTT. It translates to CASSPWRNTEAFF.